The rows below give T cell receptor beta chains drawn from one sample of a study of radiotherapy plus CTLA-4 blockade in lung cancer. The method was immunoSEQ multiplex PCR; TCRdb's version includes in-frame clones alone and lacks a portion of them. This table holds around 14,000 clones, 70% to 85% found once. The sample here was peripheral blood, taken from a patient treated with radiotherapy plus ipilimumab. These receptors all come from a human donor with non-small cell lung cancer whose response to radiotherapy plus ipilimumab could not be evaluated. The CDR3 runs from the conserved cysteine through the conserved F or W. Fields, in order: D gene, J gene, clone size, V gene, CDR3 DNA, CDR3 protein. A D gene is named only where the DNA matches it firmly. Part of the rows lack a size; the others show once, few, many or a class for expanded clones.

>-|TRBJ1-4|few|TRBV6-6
TGTGCCAGCAGTCCCGGGACCCGGGAGGCTAATGAAAAACTGTTTTTT
CASSPGTREANEKLFF
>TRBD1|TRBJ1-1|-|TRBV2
TGTGCCAGCAGTGTGGGACAGGCGAACACTGAAGCTTTCTTT
CASSVGQANTEAFF
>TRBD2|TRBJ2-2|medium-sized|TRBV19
TGTGCCAGTAGTATCGGACTAGCGGGGGTTTACACCGGGGAGCTGTTTTTT
CASSIGLAGVYTGELFF
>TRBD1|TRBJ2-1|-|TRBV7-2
TGTGCCAGCAGCTTAAACAGGGGGGACCTCTCCTACAATGAGCAGTTCTTC
CASSLNRGDLSYNEQFF
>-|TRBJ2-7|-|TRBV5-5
TGTGCCAGCAGCTTCACGGACAGTTCGGGGCAGTACTTC
CASSFTDSSGQYF
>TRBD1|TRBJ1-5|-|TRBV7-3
TGTGCCAGCAGCCAAACGCAGGGACAGGGCAGGGTGGGGAGCAATCAGCCCCAGCATTTT
CASSQTQGQGRVGSNQPQHF
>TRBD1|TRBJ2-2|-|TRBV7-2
TGTGCCAGCAGCTTAGCCGCGACAGGGGATATCGGGGAGCTGTTTTTT
CASSLAATGDIGELFF
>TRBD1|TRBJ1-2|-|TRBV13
TGTGCCAGCAGCCAAGCACGGGGACAGGGGATGTGGGGAGGCTACACCTTC
CASSQARGQGMWGGYTF
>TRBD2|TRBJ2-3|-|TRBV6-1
TGTGCCAGCAGTGAACTAGCGGGGGGCTCTAGCACAGATACGCAGTATTTT
CASSELAGGSSTDTQYF
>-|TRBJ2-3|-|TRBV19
TGTGCCAGTAGTGTGGGCCCTTATCGCAGCACAGATACGCAGTATTTT
CASSVGPYRSTDTQYF
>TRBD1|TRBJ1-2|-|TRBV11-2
TGTGCCAGCAGCTTCGGGACAGGCGGCTATGGCTACACCTTC
CASSFGTGGYGYTF
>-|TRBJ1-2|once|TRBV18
TGTGCCAGCTCACCACAGCGGGATGAGGGCTACACCTTC
CASSPQRDEGYTF
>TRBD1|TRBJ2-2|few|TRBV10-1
TGCGCCAGCAGGGGACAGGGCACCGGGGAGCTGTTTTTT
CASRGQGTGELFF
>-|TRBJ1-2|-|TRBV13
TGTGCCAGCAGCTTACAGGGCCTAAACTATGGCTACACCTTC
CASSLQGLNYGYTF
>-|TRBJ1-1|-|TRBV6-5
TGTGCCAGCAACCCGGGGGAGTTGAGGACTGAAGCTTTCTTT
CASNPGELRTEAFF
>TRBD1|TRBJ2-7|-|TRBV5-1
TGCGCCAGCAGCTTGCAACCGGGACAGGGGCTGTACGAGCAGTACTTC
CASSLQPGQGLYEQYF
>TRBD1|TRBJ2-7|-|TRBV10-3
TGTGCCATCAGAGGGGGGACAGGGCTCGCCTCGGGCGAGCAGTACTTC
CAIRGGTGLASGEQYF
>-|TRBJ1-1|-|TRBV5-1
TGCGCCAGCAACACAGGGAGATTTGGCACTGAAGCTTTCTTT
CASNTGRFGTEAFF
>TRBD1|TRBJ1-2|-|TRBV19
TGTGCCAGTACCCTTCAGGCCCAGGGGGCCGGCTATGGCTACACCTTC
CASTLQAQGAGYGYTF
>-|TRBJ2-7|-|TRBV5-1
TGCGCCAGCAGCGAGGACACCTACTACGAGCAGTACTTC
CASSEDTYYEQYF
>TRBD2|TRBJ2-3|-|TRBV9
TGTGCCAGCAGCGCCGGACTAGCGGATAGCACAGATACGCAGTATTTT
CASSAGLADSTDTQYF
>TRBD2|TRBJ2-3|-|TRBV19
TGTGCAACTCGGCTAGCGGGGGTGGCAGATACGCAGTATTTT
CATRLAGVADTQYF
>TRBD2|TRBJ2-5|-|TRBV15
TGTGCCACCCGATTCCCGGGACTACCAGAGACCCAGTACTTC
CATRFPGLPETQYF
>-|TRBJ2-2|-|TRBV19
TGTGCCAGTAGTATAGGAGGGAGCACCGGGGAGCTGTTTTTT
CASSIGGSTGELFF
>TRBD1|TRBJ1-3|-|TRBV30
TGTGCCTGGAGTGATGGACAGGTGAACACCATATATTTT
CAWSDGQVNTIYF
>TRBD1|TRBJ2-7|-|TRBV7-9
TGTGCCAGCAGCTTAGAGGGACAGAGCTCCTACGAGCAGTACTTC
CASSLEGQSSYEQYF
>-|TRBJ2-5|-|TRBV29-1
TGCAGCGTTTTGGCAGGGCAGCTCCAAGAGACCCAGTACTTC
CSVLAGQLQETQYF
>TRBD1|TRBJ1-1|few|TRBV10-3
TGTGCCATCAGGCAGGGACAGGAGAACACTGAAGCTTTCTTT
CAIRQGQENTEAFF
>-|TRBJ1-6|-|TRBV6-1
TGTGCCAGCAGTCATGAGCATTCACCCCTCCACTTT
CASSHEHSPLHF
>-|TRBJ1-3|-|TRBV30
TGTGCCTGGAGTGCCCTGAGCGGCTCTGGAAACACCATATATTTT
CAWSALSGSGNTIYF
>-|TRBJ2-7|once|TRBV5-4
TGTGCCAGCAGCTTGGCCGGGCGGGGCTCCTACGAGCAGTACTTC
CASSLAGRGSYEQYF
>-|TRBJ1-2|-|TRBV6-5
TGTGCCAGCAAGGGGCTTATGTTCTCTGGCTACACCTTC
CASKGLMFSGYTF
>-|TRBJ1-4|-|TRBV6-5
TGTGCCAGCAGTTACTCGAGAGGGACAACTAATGAAAAACTGTTTTTT
CASSYSRGTTNEKLFF
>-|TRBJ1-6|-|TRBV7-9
TGTGCCAGCAGTAGCCGAGAGAATTCACCCCTCCACTTT
CASSSRENSPLHF
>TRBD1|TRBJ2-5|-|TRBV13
TGTGCCAGCAGCCGGGGACAGGGGACGGAGACCCAGTACTTC
CASSRGQGTETQYF
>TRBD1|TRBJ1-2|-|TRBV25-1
TGTGCCAGCAGTGGAGATACGACAGGGGTCTATGGCTACACCTTC
CASSGDTTGVYGYTF
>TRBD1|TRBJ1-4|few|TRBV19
TGTGCCACACAGGGGGCTCGCGAAAAACTGTTTTTT
CATQGAREKLFF
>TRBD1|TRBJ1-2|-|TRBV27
TGTGCCAGCAGTTTGACAGGGACGTCTAACTATGGCTACACCTTC
CASSLTGTSNYGYTF
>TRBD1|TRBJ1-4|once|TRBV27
TGTGCCAGCAGTCCGCGACAGGGGGCCGATAATGAAAAACTGTTTTTT
CASSPRQGADNEKLFF
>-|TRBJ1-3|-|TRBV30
TGTGCCTGGTGGAGAAACTCTGGAAACACCATATATTTT
CAWWRNSGNTIYF
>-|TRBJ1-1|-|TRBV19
TGTGCCAGTCTGTACAGGGAGGGAAACACTGAAGCTTTCTTT
CASLYREGNTEAFF